This TCR beta chain originates from a study of low-dose radiotherapy and immunotherapy resistance in tumors. With TRAV- and TRBV-specific primers, first-strand cDNA was made, covering the alpha and beta chains. TCR amplification ran roughly 20 PCR cycles using constant-region and V-primer adapter primers. The mRNA that was isolated underwent amplification by in vitro transcription. TCRdb used MiXCR to reprocess the reads, holding one entry per CDR3 protein. In the table there are about 60,000 distinct CDR3 sequences, less than 25% of which are singletons. Many counts were recorded for this clonotype. Noted time point: before trial treatment. In the RACIN dose-escalation trial, donors got nivolumab plus ipilimumab with aspirin, cyclophosphamide and radiotherapy. Eligible patients bore advanced solid tumors devoid of tumor-infiltrating lymphocytes. Germline assignment: CDR1 LGHDT and CDR2 YNNKEL (reference sequence). The CDR3 loop spans 16 amino acids. Trimming shortened V by 2 bases and J by 6 bases, and 20 bases separated the two germline ends.

The sequence was obtained from a male donor with prostate cancer. The chain links TRBV3-1 to TRBJ2-7, with D perhaps matching TRBD1 (5 bases). Sample: PBMCs, taken before treatment. The DNA for the CDR3 is TGTGCCAGCAGCCAATCGCTGGACACCGCCTTCGCCGAGCAGTACTTC. It yields the protein CASSQSLDTAFAEQYF.